The 21 T cell receptor beta chains presented below share a single source sample, sequenced in a study of post-analysis software for immune sequencing data. For these receptors, no antigen is known. Sequencing libraries made from TCR beta cDNA carried unique molecular identifiers. TCRdb passed the PCR reads through MiXCR, listing each CDR3 protein once. This sample yields roughly 600,000 distinct CDR3 sequences, of which 44% are seen a single time; roughly 1.8% belongs to the top ten. Study results and caveats: A few TRBV segments, TRBV5-6, TRBV5-1 and TRBV20-1 among them, were found more frequent in patients than controls.

The specimen sequenced was blood. The receptor source for this set is a girl aged 5-17 years with multiple sclerosis.

This clonotype was found a few times. The rearrangement links TRBV4-2 to TRBJ2-3, with 7 bases identical to TRBD2. Germline values: CDR1 LGHNA, CDR2 YNFKEQ. V was clipped by 2 bases and J by 0 bases; unmatched bases: 5. This CDR3 has 16 amino acids. The chain's CDR3 is CASSQPTSTSTDTQYF. As DNA, the CDR3 is TGTGCCAGCAGCCAACCGACTAGCACGAGCACAGATACGCAGTATTTT.

The rearrangement joins TRBV4-2 to TRBJ2-7; D perhaps matches TRBD2 (6 bases). V was cut by 4 bases and J by 6 bases, with 19 bases left in between. The CDR3 covers 15 residues. Germline values: CDR1 LGHNA, CDR2 YNFKEQ. The DNA for the CDR3 is TGTGCCAGCAGCCCGGGGGAACGGGAGTTGGGCGAGCAGTACTTC. It specifies CASSPGERELGEQYF.

The chain couples TRBV12-3 or TRBV12-4 to TRBJ1-2; D is uncertain. This CDR3 region has 18 residues. The V end was cut by 8 bases, the J end by 1 base, with 26 bases between. CDR3 in amino acids: CASFKNSGRWGFNYGYTF. The CDR3 DNA reads as TGTGCCAGCTTTAAAAACTCCGGCCGATGGGGTTTTAACTATGGCTACACCTTC.

The chain joins TRBV7-8 to TRBJ2-1, with D maybe TRBD2 (5 bases). V was clipped by 3 bases and J by 6 bases, with 15 bases between them. The CDR3 totals 15 residues. Germline V gene lookup returns CDR1 SGHVS and CDR2 FQNEAQ. This CDR3 is CASSFRGSSTNEQFF. The DNA of the CDR3 is TGTGCCAGCAGCTTTAGAGGGTCCTCCACCAATGAGCAGTTCTTC.

The chain uses TRBV29-1 and TRBJ1-1; perhaps TRBD1 as D (6 bases). The CDR3 length is 13 residues. Germline lookup yields CDR1 SQVTM and CDR2 ANQGSEA. V lost 7 bases to trimming and J lost 10 bases, with 22 bases between them. The CDR3 loop is CSGTYPQGHRAFF. CDR3 nucleotides: TGCAGCGGTACTTATCCACAGGGCCACAGAGCTTTCTTT.

This clonotype turned up a few times. The rearrangement uses TRBV4-1 and TRBJ2-7; D gene ambiguous. CDR1 MGHRA and CDR2 YSYEKL come from the germline V gene. V lost 0 bases and J 3 bases, leaving 12 bases between the germline ends. The length of the CDR3 is 15 residues. CDR3 sequence (DNA): TGCGCCAGCAGCCAAGATCCCCAGACCTACTACGAGCAGTACTTC. It codes for CASSQDPQTYYEQYF.

This clonotype was observed a handful of times. The V gene is TRBV9, the J gene TRBJ2-7; 7 positions agree with TRBD1. The CDR3 length is 14 residues. Germline CDR1 reads SGDLS; CDR2 reads YYNGEE. Germline trimming cut 3 bases from V and 5 bases from J; bases unmatched to any gene: 8. DNA of the CDR3: TGTGCCAGCAGCGCGGCGCACACAGGGGACGAGCAGTACTTC. Translation: CASSAAHTGDEQYF.

To note about this clonotype: At one boundary the junction diverges from the germline segment, which might be a read error. This chain uses TRBV20-1 with TRBJ1-1; 8 nucleotides align to TRBD1. The CDR3 extends over 15 amino acids. Germline values: CDR1 DFQATT, CDR2 SNEGSKA (reference sequence). The chain's CDR3 is CSARDQQGARTEAFF. The CDR3 DNA sequence: TGTAGTGCTAGAGATCAGCAGGGGGCGCGGACTGAAGCTTTCTTT.

The rearrangement joins TRBV9 to TRBJ1-2, with D possibly TRBD1 on 5 matching bases. Germline loops: CDR1 SGDLS, CDR2 YYNGEE. Trimming shortened V by 0 bases and J by 5 bases, and 14 bases separated the two germline ends. The CDR3 covers 15 residues. CDR3 coding DNA: TGTGCCAGCAGCGTAGATAACAGGCCGACTTATGGCTACACCTTC. It yields the protein CASSVDNRPTYGYTF.

Points on this clonotype: Sequence at one end of the junction differs from germline and may be a read error. DNA for the CDR3: TGTGTCAGCAGCTTAATTCTCGGGAATGAGCAGTTCTTC. It is translated as CVSSLILGNEQFF. The chain combines TRBV7-9 with TRBJ2-1; D unresolved. The CDR3 consists of 13 residues. Germline CDR1 reads SEHNR; CDR2 reads FQNEAQ (reference sequence).

The gene calls are TRBV24-1 and TRBJ2-3; D might be TRBD1 or TRBD2, each matching 5 bases. V was clipped by 1 base and J by 1 base, with 17 bases between them. This CDR3 has 18 residues. Looked up from germline, CDR1 is KGHDR and CDR2 is SFDVKD. The CDR3, as DNA: TGTGCCACCAGTGATTTCGGGAAACGGGGCCGGCGCACAGATACGCAGTATTTT. Translated: CATSDFGKRGRRTDTQYF.

This chain links TRBV5-1 with TRBJ2-5, with D uncertain. The assigned J gene may be wrong: the sequence end matches TRBJ2-7 better. The CDR3 has 13 residues. CDR1 SGHRS and CDR2 YFSETQ come from the germline V gene. CDR3 coding DNA: TGCGCCAGCAGCTTGGCTGTAGGGCGCGAGCAGTACTTC. It is translated as CASSLAVGREQYF.

About this clonotype itself: At one end, the junction sequence differs from germline, possibly due to a read error. The chain has TRBV12-3 or TRBV12-4 and TRBJ1-2, with D unclear. The CDR3 sequence is 13 residues long. The CDR3 here is CVSSTAASYGYTF. The CDR3 DNA reads TGTGTCAGCAGTACAGCTGCTAGCTATGGCTACACCTTC.

This clonotype was recorded a few times. This chain connects TRBV29-1 to TRBJ2-5, with TRBD2 identical over 7 bases. The CDR3 sequence is 14 residues long. Unmatched junction bases numbered 5, after V lost 1 base and J lost 3 bases. Per the germline V gene, CDR1 is SQVTM and CDR2 is ANQGSEA. CDR3 in amino acids: CSVEGLAGEETQYF. CDR3 bases: TGCAGCGTTGAAGGGCTGGCGGGAGAAGAGACCCAGTACTTC.

This clonotype was counted a few times. The chain has TRBV5-1 and TRBJ2-1; TRBD2 matches 8 bases. Germline assignment: CDR1 SGHRS and CDR2 YFSETQ. The CDR3 totals 15 residues. Unmatched junction bases numbered 7, after V lost 4 bases and J lost 4 bases. The CDR3 sequence is CASSQPGGEYNEQFF. The CDR3 DNA is TGCGCCAGCAGCCAGCCGGGAGGGGAGTACAATGAGCAGTTCTTC.

The sample holds one count of this clonotype. Here the CDR3 reads CASGAAGTYEQYF. DNA for the CDR3: TGTGCCAGCGGGGCGGCAGGTACCTACGAGCAGTACTTC. This rearrangement joins TRBV6-1 to TRBJ2-7, with D tentatively TRBD1 (5 bases). Trimming took 8 bases from V and 2 from J, leaving 13 bases between them. CDR1 is MNHNS and CDR2 is SASEGT in the germline V gene. The CDR3 loop spans 13 amino acids.

The sample holds a few counts of this clonotype. The V and J genes are TRBV7-2 and TRBJ2-7, with 8 bases aligning to TRBD2. This CDR3 is 17 amino acids long. Trimming removed 1 base from V and 3 bases from J; junction bases left unmatched: 11. Germline CDR1 SGHTA, CDR2 FQGNSA. CDR3 nucleotide sequence: TGTGCCAGCAGCTTAGGCGGGGGGCCCCGGTCCCTCTACGAGCAGTACTTC. Amino acids: CASSLGGGPRSLYEQYF.

V is TRBV29-1 and J is TRBJ2-7; D may correspond to TRBD1 or TRBD2 (5 bases each). Germline V gives CDR1 SQVTM, CDR2 ANQGSEA. The CDR3 has 15 amino acids. V dropped 0 bases and J dropped 2 bases, with 14 bases sitting between them. The CDR3 coding sequence is TGCAGCGTTGAAGAATCGGGACGGGCGCCCTACGAGCAGTACTTC. As protein: CSVEESGRAPYEQYF.

The chain recombines TRBV4-1 with TRBJ1-2, with 7 bases lining up with TRBD1. The length of the CDR3 is 17 residues. Germline V gene lookup returns CDR1 MGHRA and CDR2 YSYEKL. The J segment lost 4 bases and the V segment lost 0 bases, leaving 11 bases of the junction unmatched. The CDR3 DNA sequence: TGCGCCAGCAGCCAAGAGTCAGGGGGGGGCGCGGTCTATGGCTACACCTTC. Protein: CASSQESGGGAVYGYTF.

The chain carries TRBV7-8 and TRBJ1-5; D is possibly TRBD1 (6 bases). Trimming shortened V by 6 bases and J by 6 bases, and 15 bases separated the two germline ends. CDR1 is SGHVS and CDR2 is FQNEAQ in the germline V gene. The CDR3 runs 14 residues. The CDR3 protein is CASSRNRVFQPQHF. The CDR3 DNA reads TGTGCCAGCAGTCGTAACAGGGTTTTTCAGCCCCAGCATTTT.

Remarks on this clonotype: The junction shows a germline mismatch at one end, possibly a read error. The rearrangement links TRBV12-3 or TRBV12-4 to TRBJ1-5; D gene unclear. The CDR3 length is 11 residues. The CDR3, as DNA: TGTGCCGGCAGCCGAAATCAGCCCCAGCATTTT. It specifies CAGSRNQPQHF.